Listed below are T cell receptor beta chains from one sample, sequenced in a study of T-cell reconstitution after alpha-beta-depleted transplantation in children. TCRdb ran MiXCR on the PCR reads and lists one entry per CDR3 protein. The sample carries approximately 210,000 distinct CDR3 sequences, approximately 17% recorded once. The sequencing here drew on PBMCs, mostly from graft donor cells, taken 360 days after TCRalphabeta/CD19-depleted stem cell transplant. The receptors were gathered from a male patient aged 2 to 9 who had a stem cell transplant for acute lymphoblastic leukemia, so the T cells may come from the graft donor. Each CDR3 is given with its conserved first and last residue. The D gene is left open where the match is weak. Only some rows state a clone size, as once, few, many or a class for expanded clones.

J gene	D gene	clone size	V gene	CDR3 protein	CDR3 DNA
TRBJ2-2	TRBD2	few	TRBV7-9	CASSPPTSGTGELFF	TGTGCCAGCAGCCCCCCGACTAGCGGTACCGGGGAGCTGTTTTTT
TRBJ2-3	NA	few	TRBV5-1	CASSLEGWGLAGTDTQYF	TGCGCCAGCAGCTTGGAGGGATGGGGCCTCGCGGGCACAGATACGCAGTATTTT
TRBJ1-6	NA	NA	TRBV7-9	CASSLASAPLHF	TGTGCCAGCAGCTTAGCTTCCGCACCCCTCCACTTT
TRBJ2-5	NA	few	TRBV3-1	CASSQDTQGAMETQYF	TGTGCCAGCAGCCAAGATACCCAGGGCGCGATGGAGACCCAGTACTTC
TRBJ2-7	NA	few	TRBV18	CASSPPGGEQRSYEQYF	TGTGCCAGCTCACCACCGGGTGGAGAGCAGAGATCCTACGAGCAGTACTTC
TRBJ2-1	TRBD1	NA	TRBV7-9	CASSSLTGNNEQFF	TGTGCCAGCAGCTCCCTGACAGGGAACAATGAGCAGTTCTTC
TRBJ1-1	NA	many	TRBV6-5	CASSYAPGPLNTEAFF	TGTGCCAGCAGTTACGCTCCGGGACCCCTGAACACTGAAGCTTTCTTT
TRBJ1-5	TRBD1	NA	TRBV20-1	CSAREGQLQPQHF	TGCAGTGCTAGGGAGGGACAGCTCCAGCCCCAGCATTTT
TRBJ2-1	TRBD2	NA	TRBV7-8	CASRDSGGVNEQFF	TGTGCCAGCAGGGATAGCGGGGGGGTCAATGAGCAGTTCTTC
TRBJ2-1	NA	NA	TRBV12-3/TRBV12-4	CASSLAPGVLTNEQFF	TGTGCCAGCAGTTTAGCCCCAGGGGTTTTAACGAATGAGCAGTTCTTC
TRBJ2-7	TRBD1	many	TRBV24-1	CATSDPAQTGSYEQYF	TGTGCCACCAGTGACCCGGCACAGACAGGGAGCTACGAGCAGTACTTC
TRBJ1-5	TRBD1	NA	TRBV20-1	CSAMTGFSNQPQHF	TGCAGTGCCATGACAGGGTTTAGCAATCAGCCCCAGCATTTT
TRBJ2-3	TRBD2	NA	TRBV30	CAWSKLAGGPDTQYF	TGTGCCTGGAGTAAACTAGCGGGAGGGCCAGATACGCAGTATTTT
TRBJ1-4	NA	few	TRBV3-1	CASSQDFRGRTNEKLFF	TGTGCCAGCAGCCAAGATTTTAGAGGGAGGACTAATGAAAAACTGTTTTTT
TRBJ1-5	TRBD1	NA	TRBV27	CASSLCQGGDRANQPQHF	TGTGCCAGCAGTTTATGCCAGGGGGGGGACAGGGCTAATCAGCCCCAGCATTTT
TRBJ2-5	NA	many	TRBV5-4	CASSLWGVGRETQYF	TGTGCCAGCAGCTTGTGGGGGGTTGGGAGGGAGACCCAGTACTTC
TRBJ2-5	TRBD1	few	TRBV4-1	CASSHGDRDGETQYF	TGCGCCAGCAGTCACGGGGACAGAGATGGGGAGACCCAGTACTTC
TRBJ2-5	NA	NA	TRBV7-2	CASSFTARDLSF	TGTGCCAGCAGCTTTACAGCCCGCGATCTGTCCTTC
TRBJ1-5	NA	NA	TRBV7-2	CASSFLGVGQPQHF	TGTGCCAGCAGCTTCCTAGGAGTAGGCCAGCCCCAGCATTTT
TRBJ2-7	NA	many	TRBV5-1	CASSFYDSSRNEQYF	TGCGCCAGCAGCTTTTACGACTCCAGTCGGAACGAGCAGTACTTC
TRBJ2-1	TRBD1	few	TRBV12-3/TRBV12-4	CASSLQAGGRDEQFF	TGTGCCAGCAGTTTACAGGCAGGGGGCAGGGATGAGCAGTTCTTC
TRBJ1-2	NA	NA	TRBV4-1	CASSQDQYGYTF	TGCGCCAGCAGCCAAGATCAGTATGGCTACACCTTC
TRBJ1-1	NA	NA	TRBV5-1	CASSPSRTEAFF	TGCGCCAGCAGCCCGTCGCGGACTGAAGCTTTCTTT
TRBJ2-7	NA	few	TRBV20-1	CSARMGAYEQYF	TGCAGTGCTAGAATGGGGGCCTACGAGCAGTACTTC
TRBJ1-6	NA	many	TRBV12-3/TRBV12-4	CASSFGVGNSPLHF	TGTGCCAGCAGTTTCGGGGTCGGGAATTCACCCCTCCACTTT
TRBJ2-1	TRBD1	few	TRBV7-2	CASSHPETGRNEQFF	TGTGCCAGCAGCCATCCTGAGACAGGGCGCAATGAGCAGTTCTTC
TRBJ2-1	NA	NA	TRBV19	CASSMIGNEQFF	TGTGCCAGTAGTATGATAGGCAATGAGCAGTTCTTC
TRBJ2-3	NA	NA	TRBV10-3	CAISESRLEGLDTQYF	TGTGCCATCAGTGAGTCTCGACTAGAAGGTTTAGATACGCAGTATTTT
TRBJ1-1	TRBD1	NA	TRBV11-3	CASSPGTGWTEAFF	TGTGCCAGCAGCCCAGGGACAGGGTGGACTGAAGCTTTCTTT
TRBJ1-5	NA	few	TRBV12-3/TRBV12-4	CASSLVMGNQPQHF	TGTGCCAGCAGTTTAGTTATGGGAAATCAGCCCCAGCATTTT
TRBJ2-5	TRBD1	NA	TRBV20-1	CSASDRGPWSQYF	TGCAGTGCTAGTGACAGGGGACCATGGTCCCAGTACTTC
TRBJ2-1	TRBD2	many	TRBV29-1	CSVNSGGAHEQFF	TGCAGCGTTAATAGCGGGGGGGCACATGAGCAGTTCTTC
TRBJ2-6	NA	NA	TRBV5-6	CASSPGGSAGADVLTF	TGTGCCAGCAGCCCGGGTGGCTCCGCGGGGGCTGACGTCCTGACTTTC
TRBJ1-5	TRBD1	few	TRBV27	CASRADLQGNQPQHF	TGTGCCAGCAGGGCGGACCTACAGGGGAATCAGCCCCAGCATTTT
TRBJ1-2	TRBD1	few	TRBV27	CASSLRGQYGYTF	TGTGCCAGCAGTTTGAGGGGGCAGTATGGCTACACCTTC
TRBJ2-5	NA	few	TRBV9	CASSVVAETQYF	TGTGCCAGCAGCGTAGTGGCGGAGACCCAGTACTTC
TRBJ1-2	TRBD1	few	TRBV29-1	CSVDKDRGLYGYTF	TGCAGCGTTGATAAGGACAGGGGGCTCTATGGCTACACCTTC
TRBJ1-2	NA	NA	TRBV30	CAWSVQGYYGYTF	TGTGCCTGGAGTGTCCAGGGGTACTATGGCTACACCTTC
TRBJ1-1	NA	NA	TRBV4-3	CASSQAGRDTEAFF	TGCGCCAGCAGCCAAGCGGGCAGGGACACTGAAGCTTTCTTT
TRBJ1-3	TRBD1	few	TRBV19	CASIARGQLSGNTIYF	TGTGCCAGTATCGCGCGGGGACAGCTCTCTGGAAACACCATATATTTT
TRBJ1-3	NA	NA	TRBV12-3/TRBV12-4	CASSLRTEGPSSNSGNTIYF	TGTGCCAGCAGTTTACGGACCGAAGGTCCTTCATCGAACTCTGGAAACACCATATATTTT
TRBJ1-1	NA	NA	TRBV29-1	CGVSGGQQNTEAFF	TGCGGCGTTTCTGGCGGACAGCAGAACACTGAAGCTTTCTTT
TRBJ2-5	NA	few	TRBV10-3	CAISESSGRGEETQYF	TGTGCCATCAGTGAATCTTCAGGGAGGGGGGAAGAGACCCAGTACTTC
TRBJ2-3	TRBD1	few	TRBV27	CASSRRKGARRTDTQYF	TGTGCCAGCAGCCGTCGAAAGGGGGCGCGAAGGACAGATACGCAGTATTTT
TRBJ2-2	TRBD1	few	TRBV6-1	CASRAWVGTDTNTGELFF	TGTGCCAGCAGAGCCTGGGTGGGGACAGACACGAACACCGGGGAGCTGTTTTTT
TRBJ2-5	TRBD2	NA	TRBV12-3/TRBV12-4	CASSSGRSSGGIQETQYF	TGTGCCAGCAGTTCCGGCCGGAGCAGCGGGGGCATCCAAGAGACCCAGTACTTC
TRBJ2-7	TRBD1	many	TRBV7-9	CASSLDRGQSYEQYF	TGTGCCAGCAGTTTGGACAGGGGGCAGTCCTACGAGCAGTACTTC
TRBJ2-7	NA	NA	TRBV5-1	CASRPANFKDSSYEQYF	TGCGCCAGCAGACCCGCTAACTTCAAGGACAGCTCCTACGAGCAGTACTTC
TRBJ2-7	NA	many	TRBV15	CATSREGTGSYEQYF	TGTGCCACCAGCCGAGAGGGTACAGGATCCTACGAGCAGTACTTC
TRBJ2-7	TRBD1	NA	TRBV3-1	CASSRGPLQAGGNEQYF	TGTGCCAGCAGCCGGGGCCCCCTCCAAGCAGGGGGTAACGAGCAGTACTTC
TRBJ2-5	TRBD1	few	TRBV15	CATSRGDSGETQYF	TGTGCCACCAGCAGAGGGGACAGTGGAGAGACCCAGTACTTC
TRBJ2-7	NA	few	TRBV5-1	CASSGGPPMNEQYF	TGCGCCAGCAGCGGGGGACCCCCCATGAACGAGCAGTACTTC
TRBJ2-7	NA	NA	TRBV20-1	CSASVRSEQYF	TGCAGTGCTAGTGTGAGGTCCGAGCAGTACTTC
TRBJ2-7	NA	few	TRBV11-2	CASSSTWEQYF	TGTGCCAGCAGCTCTACATGGGAGCAGTACTTC
TRBJ2-5	TRBD2	few	TRBV7-8	CASSYNGLAGSQETQYF	TGTGCCAGCAGCTACAACGGACTAGCGGGGAGCCAAGAGACCCAGTACTTC
TRBJ2-7	NA	NA	TRBV3-1	CASSRTRQISYEQYF	TGTGCCAGCAGCCGGACAAGACAGATCTCCTACGAGCAGTACTTC
TRBJ1-1	NA	few	TRBV12-5	CASALSQGMNTEAFF	TGTGCTAGTGCTCTTTCTCAGGGGATGAACACTGAAGCTTTCTTT
TRBJ1-5	NA	few	TRBV20-1	CSASMGRDQPQHF	TGCAGTGCTAGTATGGGTAGGGATCAGCCCCAGCATTTT
TRBJ2-4	NA	few	TRBV20-1	CSAREPGINIQYF	TGCAGTGCTAGAGAACCGGGAATAAACATTCAGTACTTC
TRBJ2-7	NA	many	TRBV20-1	CSASGDTYEQYF	TGCAGTGCTAGTGGGGACACCTACGAGCAGTACTTC